The 29 T cell receptor beta chains below all came from one sample that was sequenced in a study of technical replicates of blood from several donors. The method was immunoSEQ multiplex PCR; TCRdb's version includes in-frame clones alone and lacks a portion of them. The table lists more than 65,000 clones, roughly 91% of them singletons, with about 0.35% in the top ten. Sequenced sample: T cells isolated from PBMCs. Receptors were obtained from a human donor in good health.

The rearrangement uses TRBV10-2 and TRBJ2-1; tentatively, D is TRBD1 (6 bases). This CDR3 spans 15 amino acids. V was clipped by 3 bases and J by 4 bases, with 13 bases between them. The germline gives CDR1 WSHSY, CDR2 SAAADI. The CDR3 bases are TGCGCCAGCAGTGAAGCGGTAGGACAGTACAATGAGCAGTTCTTC. It translates to CASSEAVGQYNEQFF.

The chain has TRBV27 and TRBJ1-5; 8 bases are a match to TRBD1. CDR1 MNHEY and CDR2 SMNVEV come from the germline V gene (reference sequence). This CDR3 has 17 residues. The J segment lost 6 bases and the V segment lost 3 bases, leaving 13 bases of the junction unmatched. The CDR3 bases are TGTGCCAGCAGTTTCCTACAAGGGACAGGTGAGGGTCAGCCCCAGCATTTT. Residues: CASSFLQGTGEGQPQHF.

The genes are TRBV10-3 and TRBJ2-5; TRBD2 matches at 9 bases. The CDR3 is made up of 16 amino acids. V shed 0 bases, J shed 1 base, and the junction held 3 bases outside the gene matches. CDR1 and CDR2 from the germline V gene are ENHRY and SYGVKD. CDR3 DNA: TGTGCCATCAGTGAGTCGGGCGGGAGGGCCCAAGAGACCCAGTACTTC. Translating gives CAISESGGRAQETQYF.

This sequence joins TRBV4-2 and TRBJ2-7; 9 positions agree with TRBD2. CDR3 length: 15 amino acids. V lost 4 bases and J lost 3; bases outside the gene matches: 7. Germline lookup yields CDR1 LGHNA and CDR2 YNFKEQ. DNA for the CDR3: TGTGCCAGCAGCCCCCTCGCGGGAGGGAACTACGAGCAGTACTTC. Amino acids: CASSPLAGGNYEQYF.

V is TRBV19 and J is TRBJ2-2; D remains ambiguous. Trimming took 4 bases from V and 6 from J, leaving 12 bases between them. The CDR3 has 14 amino acids. CDR1 and CDR2 from the germline V gene are LNHDA and SQIVND (reference sequence). The CDR3 bases are TGTGCCAGTAGTAGTGACGGAGAGGCCGGGGAGCTGTTTTTT. Translation: CASSSDGEAGELFF. Full variable domain (rest looked up from reference TRBV19 and TRBJ2-2): DGGITQSPKYLFRKEGQNVTLSCEQNLNHDAMYWYRQDPGQGLRLIYYSQIVNDFQKGDIAEGYSVSREKKESFPLTVTSAQKNPTAFYLCASSSDGEAGELFFGEGSRLTVL.

The chain joins TRBV21-1 to TRBJ1-4; the tabulated D call, TRBD1, remains unverified against the DNA. TRBV21-1 is deemed a pseudogene. CDR3 length: 16 residues. The CDR3 reads CASSKYRTGFNEKLFF. The CDR3 region has the DNA TGTGCCAGCAGCAAATACCGCACAGGGTTTAATGAAAAACTGTTTTTT.

The chain uses TRBV27 and TRBJ2-5, with D possibly matching TRBD1 (6 bases). This CDR3 is 13 amino acids long. Between the trimmed V and J ends, which lost 7 bases and 3 bases, there was a span of 12 bases. CDR1 and CDR2 (germline): MNHEY, SMNVEV (reference sequence). The CDR3 region is CASKYHREETQYF. CDR3 in DNA: TGTGCCAGCAAGTATCACAGGGAAGAGACCCAGTACTTC.

The chain uses TRBV7-3 and TRBJ2-1, with TRBD2 identical over 9 bases. V dropped 5 bases and J dropped 4; count of bases not matched to a gene: 6. This CDR3 region has 15 residues. CDR1 and CDR2 from the germline V gene are SGHTA and FQGTGA. The CDR3 is CASSKTSGGYNEQFF. Here the CDR3 DNA reads TGTGCCAGCAGCAAGACTAGCGGAGGATACAATGAGCAGTTCTTC.

The V gene is TRBV29-1, the J gene TRBJ2-5; D remains unclear. The V gene lost 7 bases and the J gene lost 0 bases, with 6 bases spanning the gap. Germline CDR1 SQVTM, CDR2 ANQGSEA. This CDR3 is 11 amino acids long. The CDR3 is CSGANQETQYF. DNA of the CDR3: TGCAGCGGCGCTAACCAAGAGACCCAGTACTTC.

The rearrangement uses TRBV6-1 and TRBJ1-1; 7 nucleotides agree with TRBD1. Looked up from germline, CDR1 is MNHNS and CDR2 is SASEGT. V lost 5 bases and J lost 4; bases outside the gene matches: 7. The CDR3 runs 14 residues. The CDR3 bases are TGTGCCAGCAGTCTTCAGGGGGAAGCCACTGAAGCTTTCTTT. This codes for CASSLQGEATEAFF.

The chain carries TRBV5-1 and TRBJ2-7; 7 nucleotides match TRBD1. Germline V gene data show CDR1 as SGHRS and CDR2 as YFSETQ. The junction had 10 bases not matched to a gene; V was cut back by 4 bases and J by 3 bases. The length of the CDR3 is 15 residues. The CDR3 loop reads CASSPRPGQNYEQYF. The CDR3 bases are TGCGCCAGCAGCCCTCGTCCGGGACAGAACTACGAGCAGTACTTC.

The V call is TRBV6-5, the J call TRBJ2-3, with D possibly matching TRBD2 (5 bases). This CDR3 contains 12 residues. The V gene's germline CDR1 is MNHEY and CDR2 SVGAGI. V gave up 6 bases and J gave up 3 bases, with 7 bases separating them. CDR3 in DNA: TGTGCCAGCAGCCGAGGGACAGATACGCAGTATTTT. As protein: CASSRGTDTQYF.

The chain joins TRBV5-4 to TRBJ1-1; D possibly corresponds to TRBD1 (6 bases). The CDR3 sequence is 14 residues long. Germline lookup yields CDR1 SGHNT and CDR2 YYREEE (reference sequence). Deletions cut 1 base from V and 5 bases from J, with 12 bases between. The CDR3, as DNA: TGTGCCAGCAGCTTGAACAGGGTAGAAACTGAAGCTTTCTTT. This encodes CASSLNRVETEAFF.

The chain combines TRBV29-1 with TRBJ2-1, with 10 bases fitting TRBD2. This CDR3 has 14 amino acids. Germline V gene lookup returns CDR1 SQVTM and CDR2 ANQGSEA. J lost 4 bases, V lost 5 bases, and 5 bases had no gene match. The CDR3 coding sequence is TGCAGCGTTTCAGCGGGAGGGCTGTACAATGAGCAGTTCTTC. The encoded protein is CSVSAGGLYNEQFF.

The CDR3 sequence is CASSQPTDLYGYTF. The CDR3 coding sequence is TGTGCCAGCAGCCAGCCGACAGATCTTTATGGCTACACCTTC. The V and J genes are TRBV9 and TRBJ1-2; possibly TRBD1 for D (5 bases). CDR3 size: 14 residues. The germline V gene has CDR1 SGDLS and CDR2 YYNGEE. Trimming took off 4 bases at V and 5 bases at J, with 15 bases between the two ends.

CDR3 DNA: TGTGCCAGCAGCTTATCTCGGGATCCGATTGACTATGGCTACACCTTC. It yields the protein CASSLSRDPIDYGYTF. The rearrangement uses TRBV7-9 and TRBJ1-2; D not resolved. The CDR3 covers 16 residues. V was shortened by 2 bases and J by 3 bases, with 16 bases between the two germline ends. The germline gives CDR1 SEHNR, CDR2 FQNEAQ (reference sequence).

This chain uses TRBV10-3 with TRBJ1-1; D may be TRBD1 (5 bases). This CDR3 has 13 residues. CDR1 is ENHRY and CDR2 is SYGVKD in the germline V gene. Trimming removed 3 bases from V and 4 bases from J, with 9 bases in between. DNA for the CDR3: TGTGCCATCAGTGAAGGGGTTGGCACTGAAGCTTTCTTT. It yields the protein CAISEGVGTEAFF.

This clone was detected only once. V and J are TRBV10-3 and TRBJ1-2; TRBD1 matches at 9 bases. The CDR3 consists of 14 residues. CDR1 is ENHRY, CDR2 SYGVKD, per germline. V lost 3 bases and J lost 3; bases outside the gene matches: 2. CDR3 sequence (DNA): TGTGCCATCAGTGATAGGACAGGGGACTATGGCTACACCTTC. Its protein product is CAISDRTGDYGYTF.

The genes are TRBV28 and TRBJ2-7, with D possibly matching TRBD1 (6 bases). V was pared by 4 bases and J by 13 bases, with 17 bases between. Germline V gene lookup returns CDR1 MDHEN and CDR2 SYDVKM. This CDR3 region has 12 residues. CDR3 nucleotide sequence: TGTGCCAGCAGTTCCTTAGACAGGAGAGTATACTTC. Its translation: CASSSLDRRVYF.

This sequence joins TRBV18 and TRBJ1-2, with TRBD1 identical over 12 bases. V lost 3 bases to trimming and J lost 7 bases; unmatched junction nucleotides: 3. The CDR3 spans 14 residues. Per the germline V gene, CDR1 is KGHSH and CDR2 is LQKENI. The CDR3 here is CASSPGTGGFGYTF. CDR3 nucleotide sequence: TGTGCCAGCTCACCCGGGACAGGGGGCTTTGGCTACACCTTC.

The chain joins TRBV7-2 to TRBJ2-1, with TRBD2 matching 9 bases. The V segment lost 4 bases and the J segment 4 bases; nucleotides outside the gene matches: 5. Germline CDR1 is SGHTA and CDR2 is FQGNSA. This CDR3 has 15 residues. DNA for the CDR3: TGTGCCAGCAGCTCTAGCGGGGCTGCATACAATGAGCAGTTCTTC. Protein: CASSSSGAAYNEQFF.

There are a few counts of this clone. The chain joins TRBV30 to TRBJ1-5, with 9 bases fitting TRBD1. Germline CDR1 is GTSNPN and CDR2 is SVGIG (reference sequence). Trimming cost V 1 base and J 1 base; bases outside gene matches: 2. CDR3 size: 15 residues. CDR3 residues: CAWSADRGSNQPQHF. In nucleotides, the CDR3 is TGTGCCTGGAGTGCCGACAGGGGGAGCAATCAGCCCCAGCATTTT.

The table lists this clone with a few counts. The chain is built from TRBV20-1 and TRBJ1-1; D unclear. Trimming took off 7 bases at V and 7 bases at J, with 4 bases between the two ends. The CDR3 consists of 8 residues. Germline lookup yields CDR1 DFQATT and CDR2 SNEGSKA (reference sequence). The CDR3 DNA sequence: TGCAGTGTCGGTGAAGCTTTCTTT. It translates to CSVGEAFF.

The V call is TRBV6-5, the J call TRBJ1-4, with 9 bases identical to TRBD1. The trim removed 3 bases at V and 13 bases at J, leaving 6 bases unmatched. The V gene's germline CDR1 is MNHEY and CDR2 SVGAGI. This CDR3 contains 13 residues. The CDR3 DNA is TGTGCCAGCAGTTATTTACCGGGACAGGGACTGTTTTTT. Its translation: CASSYLPGQGLFF.

V usage is TRBV4-2 and J usage is TRBJ2-3, with TRBD2 identical over 10 bases. CDR3 length equals 17 residues. The germline gives CDR1 LGHNA, CDR2 YNFKEQ. With V trimmed by 6 bases and J by 1 base, 10 bases remained unmatched. CDR3 sequence (DNA): TGTGCCAGCAGGCAATCCGATGGACTAGCGGGCACAGATACGCAGTATTTT. Protein product: CASRQSDGLAGTDTQYF.

CDR3: CASSLDPLGSLDGQYF. The CDR3 DNA is TGTGCCAGCAGCTTAGATCCCCTTGGTAGCCTAGACGGGCAGTACTTC. The chain employs TRBV11-2 and TRBJ2-7; no firm D call. Trimming removed 0 bases from V and 9 bases from J, with 21 bases in between. This CDR3 has 16 amino acids. CDR1 and CDR2 (germline): SGHAT, FQNNGV.

The V gene is TRBV7-2, the J gene TRBJ2-3; no firm D call. This CDR3 has 12 residues. The V gene's germline CDR1 is SGHTA and CDR2 FQGNSA. Between the trimmed V and J ends, which lost 5 bases and 6 bases, there was a span of 9 bases. The CDR3 reads CASSLYRDTQYF. The CDR3 region has the DNA TGTGCCAGCAGCCTCTACCGGGATACGCAGTATTTT.

In this sample, this clone turned up a few times. The V gene is TRBV6-4, the J gene TRBJ2-2, with TRBD1 matching 7 bases. Germline V gene data show CDR1 as MRHNA and CDR2 as SNTAGT. J lost 4 bases, V lost 7 bases, and 9 bases had no gene match. The CDR3 totals 15 residues. The CDR3 DNA follows: TGTGCCAGCACCCGAGACAGGGCGAGCACCGGGGAGCTGTTTTTT. Amino acids: CASTRDRASTGELFF.

This chain joins TRBV19 and TRBJ2-2; a possible D gene is TRBD1 (5 bases). The CDR3 totals 15 residues. Germline lookup yields CDR1 LNHDA and CDR2 SQIVND (reference sequence). Trimming pared 7 bases from V and 3 bases from J, leaving 15 bases between. DNA of the CDR3: TGTGCCAGTATCAAAGGGGCTAAGGACACCGGGGAGCTGTTTTTT. Protein sequence: CASIKGAKDTGELFF.